One and the same sample provided the 30 T cell receptor beta chains below, sequenced in a study of identical twins. TCRdb recomputed calls from the 5' RACE reads with MiXCR, one row per CDR3 protein. This sample yields a few hundred thousand distinct CDR3 sequences, of which about an eighth are seen a single time; 3.5% to 5% belongs to the top ten. Another study also made use of these data, one on yellow fever vaccine responses in identical twins.

Sequenced: memory (CD45RO+) T cells sorted from blood. The receptors come from a woman between 18 and 29 years old in good health.

The CDR3 DNA sequence: TGTGCCAGCAGCCAAGAGAAAACGGGAATCTCCCATGGCTACACCTTC. Its protein product is CASSQEKTGISHGYTF. The chain is built from TRBV4-2 and TRBJ1-2; no reliable D call. There are 16 residues in the CDR3. CDR1 LGHNA and CDR2 YNFKEQ come from the germline V gene. V was cut by 0 bases and J by 6 bases, with 17 bases left in between.

The rearrangement links TRBV3-1 to TRBJ2-3; D is unresolved. This CDR3 has 14 amino acids. Between the trimmed V and J ends, which lost 1 base and 6 bases, there was a span of 11 bases. From germline, CDR1 is LGHDT and CDR2 YNNKEL (reference sequence). The CDR3 spells CASSQGIFRDTQYF. In nucleotides, the CDR3 is TGTGCCAGCAGCCAAGGAATATTTAGGGATACGCAGTATTTT.

The CDR3 spells CSASSSYEQYF. Written as DNA, the CDR3 is TGCAGTGCTAGTTCCTCCTACGAGCAGTACTTC. The chain couples TRBV20-1 to TRBJ2-7, with D unclear. Trimming removed 3 bases from V and 0 bases from J, with 3 bases in between. In germline, CDR1 is DFQATT, CDR2 SNEGSKA (reference sequence). The CDR3 loop spans 11 amino acids.

In its sample, this clonotype was seen a few times. The chain has TRBV6-2 or TRBV6-3 and TRBJ2-3; TRBD2 aligns across 9 bases. CDR3 length: 15 residues. V trimming: 4 bases; J trimming: 1 base; junction bases outside the gene matches: 3. The V gene's germline CDR1 is MNHEY and CDR2 SVGEGT. This CDR3 is CASSLAGAGTDTQYF. The CDR3 bases are TGTGCCAGCAGTTTAGCGGGAGCCGGCACAGATACGCAGTATTTT.

This clonotype was seen ten or more times. The V and J genes are TRBV5-6 and TRBJ1-2, with D tentatively TRBD1 (6 bases). V gave up 0 bases and J gave up 12 bases, with 18 bases separating them. Germline V lookup: CDR1 SGHDT, CDR2 YYEEEE. This CDR3 comprises 14 residues. CDR3 in amino acids: CASSLARGLIDHTF. The CDR3 DNA follows: TGTGCCAGCAGCTTGGCGCGGGGGCTAATCGACCACACCTTC. The whole variable domain, filled in from reference TRBV5-6 and TRBJ1-2, reads DAGVTQSPTHLIKTRGQQVTLRCSPKSGHDTVSWYQQALGQGPQFIFQYYEEEERQRGNFPDRFSGHQFPNYSSELNVNALLLGDSALYLCASSLARGLIDHTFGSGTRLTVV.

This clonotype turned up a few times. The chain joins TRBV29-1 to TRBJ2-4; 7 nucleotides agree with TRBD1. Germline CDR1 reads SQVTM; CDR2 reads ANQGSEA. With 6 bases clipped from V and 4 bases from J, the junction kept 3 bases outside the gene matches. The CDR3 is made up of 12 amino acids. The CDR3 is CSVRTGKNIQYF. The CDR3 nucleotides read TGCAGCGTGAGGACAGGAAAAAACATTCAGTACTTC.

This clonotype occurred many times. The chain employs TRBV3-1 and TRBJ2-1; 8 bases map to TRBD1. Unmatched junction bases numbered 15, after V lost 4 bases and J lost 7 bases. CDR3 size: 17 residues. The germline gives CDR1 LGHDT, CDR2 YNNKEL (reference sequence). The CDR3 is CASSPLWGQGAGNEQFF. CDR3 DNA sequence: TGTGCCAGCAGCCCCCTGTGGGGCCAGGGGGCCGGGAATGAGCAGTTCTTC.

V gene TRBV12-3 or TRBV12-4 combines with J gene TRBJ2-1; 11 nucleotides agree with TRBD2. This CDR3 has 19 residues. With V trimmed by 2 bases and J by 5 bases, 14 bases remained unmatched. The CDR3 DNA is TGTGCCAGCAGTTTACCGCTAGCGGGAGGCCCGGGGAACAACAATGAGCAGTTCTTC. Residues: CASSLPLAGGPGNNNEQFF.

The chain links TRBV5-6 to TRBJ2-5, with 9 bases fitting TRBD1. This CDR3 is built from 14 residues. In germline, CDR1 is SGHDT, CDR2 YYEEEE. The trim removed 3 bases at V and 5 bases at J, leaving 5 bases unmatched. DNA for the CDR3: TGTGCCAGCAGCTACAGGGGGCGAGTGGAGACCCAGTACTTC. Encoded protein: CASSYRGRVETQYF. Full variable domain (remainder filled in from reference TRBV5-6 and TRBJ2-5): DAGVTQSPTHLIKTRGQQVTLRCSPKSGHDTVSWYQQALGQGPQFIFQYYEEEERQRGNFPDRFSGHQFPNYSSELNVNALLLGDSALYLCASSYRGRVETQYFGPGTRLLVL.

This clonotype was counted between two and nine times. The CDR3 is CASSYLDSARRGWTQYF. CDR3 sequence (DNA): TGTGCCAGCAGTTACCTAGACAGCGCACGCCGGGGATGGACCCAGTACTTC. V is TRBV6-5 and J is TRBJ2-5, with D tentatively TRBD1 or TRBD2 (5 bases each). This CDR3 is built from 17 residues. The ends were cut back, 2 bases at V and 7 bases at J, with 23 bases in the middle. The germline CDR1 and CDR2 sequences are MNHEY and SVGAGI.

This clonotype turned up a few times. The rearrangement joins TRBV19 to TRBJ1-5, with 7 positions matching TRBD1. Germline V gene lookup returns CDR1 LNHDA and CDR2 SQIVND (reference sequence). This CDR3 has 14 residues. Trimming removed 7 bases from V and 1 base from J; junction bases left unmatched: 4. The CDR3 sequence: CASTDRASNQPQHF. The DNA of the CDR3 is TGTGCCAGTACCGACAGGGCGAGCAATCAGCCCCAGCATTTT.

In this sample, this clonotype turned up a few times. The rearrangement uses TRBV12-3 or TRBV12-4 and TRBJ2-1; 8 bases match TRBD2. The CDR3 covers 15 residues. V shed 6 bases, J shed 7 bases, and the junction held 11 bases outside the gene matches. The CDR3 reads CASSSVGGGRNEQFF. For the CDR3, the DNA is TGTGCCAGCAGCTCCGTCGGGGGGGGTCGGAATGAGCAGTTCTTC.

The chain carries TRBV5-1 and TRBJ1-1; no clear D. Deletions cut 4 bases from V and 1 base from J, with 11 bases between. Germline V gene sequence: CDR1 SGHRS, CDR2 YFSETQ. This CDR3 has 14 residues. In DNA form, the CDR3 reads TGCGCCAGCAGCCTGCAGTCAGGGAACACTGAAGCTTTCTTT. Translating gives CASSLQSGNTEAFF.

This clonotype was detected only a few times. This sequence joins TRBV5-6 and TRBJ2-5; 9 bases agree with TRBD1. Germline lookup yields CDR1 SGHDT and CDR2 YYEEEE. The CDR3 has 15 residues. J gave up 9 bases and V 2 bases, and 11 bases lay outside the gene matches. The chain's CDR3 is CASSFNRGRGGAQYF. The CDR3 DNA follows: TGTGCCAGCAGCTTCAACAGGGGGCGTGGGGGGGCCCAGTACTTC.

This clonotype was observed many times. This rearrangement joins TRBV5-1 to TRBJ1-1; the D gene is possibly TRBD1 (5 bases). The V end was cut by 3 bases, the J end by 1 base, with 10 bases between. There are 14 residues in the CDR3. Germline CDR1 and CDR2: SGHRS and YFSETQ. DNA for the CDR3: TGCGCCAGCAGCTGGGGGTCAGGGAACACTGAAGCTTTCTTT. Encoded protein: CASSWGSGNTEAFF.

Many counts were recorded for this clonotype. V is TRBV12-3 or TRBV12-4 and J is TRBJ2-3; no firm D call. V dropped 1 base and J dropped 1 base, with 9 bases sitting between them. The length of the CDR3 is 15 residues. The CDR3 DNA follows: TGTGCCAGCAGTTTAGTCACGCTCGGCACAGATACGCAGTATTTT. Translated, it gives CASSLVTLGTDTQYF.

The chain links TRBV2 to TRBJ2-1; D remains unclear. The CDR3 totals 12 residues. V lost 3 bases, J lost 7 bases, and 7 bases lay in between. Germline loops: CDR1 SNHLY, CDR2 FYNNEI. In DNA form, the CDR3 reads TGTGCCAGCAGTGAGGACCGGAATGAGCAGTTCTTC. It is translated as CASSEDRNEQFF.

This chain uses TRBV6-1 with TRBJ2-7; TRBD2 might be the D (5 bases). V was clipped by 7 bases and J by 2 bases, with 12 bases between them. The CDR3 runs to 13 residues. Germline V gene sequence: CDR1 MNHNS, CDR2 SASEGT. CDR3 region: CASTGGLTYEQYF. The CDR3 nucleotides read TGTGCCAGCACCGGCGGGCTTACCTACGAGCAGTACTTC.

This clonotype showed up just a few times. This chain links TRBV6-5 with TRBJ2-7; the D gene is possibly TRBD1 (6 bases). The V end was cut by 0 bases, the J end by 5 bases, with 14 bases between. The CDR3 covers 15 residues. Germline V gene lookup returns CDR1 MNHEY and CDR2 SVGAGI. This chain's CDR3 is CASSYSFQGLNEQYF. The DNA of the CDR3 is TGTGCCAGCAGTTACTCGTTTCAGGGGTTAAACGAGCAGTACTTC.

This clonotype has a handful of counts. V and J are TRBV2 and TRBJ2-3; D is unclear. In germline, CDR1 is SNHLY, CDR2 FYNNEI. V lost 3 bases and J lost 2, with 12 bases in between. The length of the CDR3 is 15 residues. The CDR3 loop is CASSDGRTFTDTQYF. The CDR3 nucleotides read TGTGCCAGCAGTGATGGGCGGACCTTCACAGATACGCAGTATTTT.

At least ten counts were recorded for this clonotype. The chain combines TRBV5-1 with TRBJ2-1; perhaps TRBD1 as D (6 bases). V gave up 4 bases and J gave up 4 bases, with 9 bases separating them. Looked up from germline, CDR1 is SGHRS and CDR2 is YFSETQ. This CDR3 has 13 amino acids. The CDR3 reads CASSNGQYNEQFF. Here the CDR3 DNA reads TGCGCCAGCAGCAACGGACAGTACAATGAGCAGTTCTTC.

This clonotype has just one count. This chain links TRBV7-8 with TRBJ2-1; 11 bases fit TRBD2. The CDR3 totals 16 residues. Trimming removed 4 bases from V and 6 bases from J; junction bases left unmatched: 8. Germline V gene data show CDR1 as SGHVS and CDR2 as FQNEAQ. The CDR3 loop reads CASSSSGRTSGNEQFF. CDR3 DNA sequence: TGTGCCAGCAGCTCTAGCGGGAGGACCTCAGGCAATGAGCAGTTCTTC. Full variable domain (outside the CDR3, taken from reference TRBV7-8 and TRBJ2-1): GAGVSQSPRYKVAKRGQDVALRCDPISGHVSLFWYQQALGQGPEFLTYFQNEAQLDKSGLPSDRFFAERPEGSVSTLKIQRTQQEDSAVYLCASSSSGRTSGNEQFFGPGTRLTVL.

A few counts support this clonotype. The chain recombines TRBV3-1 with TRBJ2-3; TRBD2 matches 16 bases. CDR1 LGHDT and CDR2 YNNKEL come from the germline V gene (reference sequence). The CDR3 runs 18 residues. V was pared by 6 bases and J by 0 bases, with 6 bases of the junction left unmatched. The CDR3 reads CASRHGTSGGASTDTQYF. CDR3 DNA sequence: TGTGCCAGCAGGCACGGGACTAGCGGGGGGGCGAGCACAGATACGCAGTATTTT.

At least ten counts were recorded for this clonotype. The V call is TRBV14, the J call TRBJ1-2, with D possibly matching TRBD1 (6 bases). V lost 0 bases and J lost 6, with 20 bases in between. Germline-derived CDR1 and CDR2 are SGHDN and FVKESK. CDR3 length: 17 amino acids. CDR3 sequence reads: CASSQDLAGDYFDGYTF. In DNA, the CDR3 is TGTGCCAGCAGCCAAGATCTGGCAGGGGATTATTTTGATGGCTACACCTTC.

The V call is TRBV7-9, the J call TRBJ1-4; 11 bases match TRBD1. Germline CDR1 reads SEHNR; CDR2 reads FQNEAQ (reference sequence). V was pared by 4 bases and J by 8 bases, with 9 bases of the junction left unmatched. There are 16 residues in the CDR3. CDR3 sequence: CASSSTMDRGQEKLFF. In DNA, the CDR3 is TGTGCCAGCAGCTCGACTATGGACAGGGGGCAGGAAAAACTGTTTTTT.

The chain carries TRBV24-1 and TRBJ2-2; D might be TRBD1 (6 bases). Germline loops: CDR1 KGHDR, CDR2 SFDVKD. V dropped 2 bases and J dropped 4 bases, with 13 bases sitting between them. The CDR3 runs 16 residues. In nucleotides, the CDR3 is TGTGCCACCAGTGATTGGTCAGGGACATCCACCGGGGAGCTGTTTTTT. This sequence encodes CATSDWSGTSTGELFF.

This clonotype was observed a handful of times. This chain joins TRBV5-5 and TRBJ2-1; 10 nucleotides match TRBD2. There are 14 residues in the CDR3. The germline CDR1 and CDR2 sequences are SGHKS and YYEKEE (reference sequence). The trim removed 6 bases at V and 8 bases at J, leaving 8 bases unmatched. The CDR3 DNA sequence: TGTGCCAGCAAGGAAAAGCGGGAGGGCCATGAGCAGTTCTTC. This gives the protein CASKEKREGHEQFF.

CDR3 DNA sequence: TGTGCCAGCAGCACTAGCGGACCTACGCAGTATTTT. It encodes CASSTSGPTQYF. The chain recombines TRBV28 with TRBJ2-3; 8 bases fit TRBD2. J gave up 8 bases and V 6 bases, and 4 bases lay outside the gene matches. The CDR3 extends over 12 amino acids. Germline lookup yields CDR1 MDHEN and CDR2 SYDVKM.

The chain employs TRBV7-3 and TRBJ2-5; 8 bases agree with TRBD2. CDR3 length: 17 residues. CDR1 and CDR2 from the germline V gene are SGHTA and FQGTGA. V dropped 1 base and J dropped 1; count of bases not matched to a gene: 8. CDR3 sequence: CASSLMAGGNSQETQYF. The CDR3 DNA follows: TGTGCCAGCAGCTTAATGGCGGGGGGAAATTCCCAAGAGACCCAGTACTTC.

This clonotype was found many times. The gene calls are TRBV7-2 and TRBJ2-7; no clear D gene. CDR1 and CDR2 from the germline V gene are SGHTA and FQGNSA. The germline V and J ends were trimmed by 2 bases and 3 bases, with 11 bases remaining between them. This CDR3 region has 14 residues. The CDR3 DNA is TGTGCCAGCAGCTTATCAGCGCAGATCTACGAGCAGTACTTC. Translating it yields CASSLSAQIYEQYF.